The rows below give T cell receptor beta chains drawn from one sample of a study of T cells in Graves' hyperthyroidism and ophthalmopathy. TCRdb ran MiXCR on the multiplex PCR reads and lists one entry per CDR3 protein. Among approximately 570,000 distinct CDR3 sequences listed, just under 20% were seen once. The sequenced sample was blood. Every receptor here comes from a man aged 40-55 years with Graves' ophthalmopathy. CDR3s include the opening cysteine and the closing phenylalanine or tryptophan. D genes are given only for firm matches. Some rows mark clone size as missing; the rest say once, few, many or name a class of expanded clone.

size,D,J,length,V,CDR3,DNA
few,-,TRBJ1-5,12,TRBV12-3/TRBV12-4,CASSFANQPQHF,TGTGCCAGCAGTTTCGCCAATCAGCCCCAGCATTTT
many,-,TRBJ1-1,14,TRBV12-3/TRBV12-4,CASSLGRVNTEAFF,TGTGCCAGCAGTTTAGGACGGGTGAACACTGAAGCTTTCTTT
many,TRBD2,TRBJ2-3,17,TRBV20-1,CSARDHGGSGRWDTQYF,TGCAGTGCTAGAGACCATGGTGGGAGCGGGAGGTGGGATACGCAGTATTTT
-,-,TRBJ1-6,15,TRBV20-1,CSARYRESYNSPLHF,TGCAGTGCTAGATACAGGGAATCCTATAATTCACCCCTCCACTTT
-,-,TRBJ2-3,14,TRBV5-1,CASSHESRTDTQYF,TGCGCCAGCAGCCATGAGTCCAGGACAGATACGCAGTATTTT
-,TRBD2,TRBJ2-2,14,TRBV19,CASSKRGLTGELFF,TGTGCCAGTAGTAAGCGGGGACTAACCGGGGAGCTGTTTTTT
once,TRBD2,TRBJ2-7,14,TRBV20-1,CSAASGRLYNEQYF,TGCAGTGCTGCTAGCGGGAGACTCTACAATGAGCAGTACTTC
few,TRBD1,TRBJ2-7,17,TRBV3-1,CASSQKRTGQGRHEQYF,TGTGCCAGCAGCCAAAAAAGGACGGGACAGGGTCGGCACGAGCAGTACTTC
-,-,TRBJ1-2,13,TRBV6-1,CASSEVWGLFSTF,TGTGCCAGCAGTGAAGTATGGGGGCTCTTTAGCACCTTC
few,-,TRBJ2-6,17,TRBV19,CASSTGRGDRGANVLTF,TGTGCCAGTAGTACTGGACGGGGAGATAGAGGGGCCAACGTCCTGACTTTC
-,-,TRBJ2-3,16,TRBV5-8,CASNHEQGPSTDTQYF,TGTGCCAGCAACCATGAACAGGGCCCTAGCACAGATACGCAGTATTTT
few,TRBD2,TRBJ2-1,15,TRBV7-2,CASSFGREGLNEQFF,TGTGCCAGCAGCTTCGGGCGGGAGGGCCTTAATGAGCAGTTCTTC
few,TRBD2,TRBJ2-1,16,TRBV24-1,CATSDQVTSGNNEQFF,TGTGCCACCAGTGATCAAGTGACTAGCGGTAACAATGAGCAGTTCTTC
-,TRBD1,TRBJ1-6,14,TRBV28,CASSSGQGYSPLHF,TGTGCCAGCAGTTCAGGACAGGGTTATTCACCCCTCCACTTT
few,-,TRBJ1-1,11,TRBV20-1,CSARRGAEAFF,TGCAGTGCTAGACGGGGGGCTGAAGCTTTCTTT
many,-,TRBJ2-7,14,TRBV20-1,CSASRTVPPYEQYF,TGCAGTGCTAGTCGGACAGTACCCCCCTACGAGCAGTACTTC
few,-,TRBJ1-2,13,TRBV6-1,CASRRREIHGYTF,TGTGCCAGCAGAAGGAGAGAGATCCATGGCTACACCTTC
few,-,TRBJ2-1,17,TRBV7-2,CASFWWGAGFRRGEQFF,TGTGCCAGCTTCTGGTGGGGGGCTGGGTTCCGACGAGGAGAGCAGTTCTTC
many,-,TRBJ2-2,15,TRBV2,CASSEARTTTGELFF,TGTGCCAGCAGTGAGGCGCGGACAACTACCGGGGAGCTGTTTTTT
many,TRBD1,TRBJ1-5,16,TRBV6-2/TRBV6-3,CASSTRGQGAYQPQHF,TGTGCCAGCTCGACTCGGGGACAGGGGGCTTATCAGCCCCAGCATTTT
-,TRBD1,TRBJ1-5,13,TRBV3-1,CATQQGRDQPQHF,TGTGCCACTCAACAGGGGAGGGATCAGCCCCAGCATTTT
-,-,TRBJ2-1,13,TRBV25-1,CASSGNWDDEQFF,TGTGCCAGCAGTGGTAACTGGGATGATGAGCAGTTCTTC
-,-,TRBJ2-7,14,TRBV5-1,CASSPGNLGYEQYF,TGCGCCAGCAGCCCGGGCAATCTAGGCTACGAGCAGTACTTC
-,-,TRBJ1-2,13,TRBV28,CASSGRERDGYTF,TGTGCCAGCAGTGGCAGGGAACGAGATGGCTACACCTTC
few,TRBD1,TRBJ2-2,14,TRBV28,CATRDRASTGELFF,TGTGCCACCCGGGACAGGGCCAGCACCGGGGAGCTGTTTTTT